Below, 7 T cell receptor beta chains from the same sample are listed, as sequenced in a study of CD8 T cells in ankylosing spondylitis. MiXCR, applied by TCRdb to the 5' RACE reads, yields one record per CDR3 protein. The repertoire includes roughly 120,000 distinct CDR3 sequences, approximately 15% of them detected once, and 3% sits in the top ten. Material for sequencing was blood, either unsorted or a sorted T cell fraction (not recorded which). The receptors were gathered from a female donor with ankylosing spondylitis or in good health (not recorded which).

This clonotype was recorded many times. The rearrangement uses TRBV12-3 or TRBV12-4 and TRBJ2-2; the D gene is possibly TRBD1 (6 bases). V lost 10 bases, J lost 7 bases, and 22 bases lay in between. The CDR3 consists of 15 residues. The CDR3 reads CATIQTGTLGGELFF. CDR3 nucleotides: TGTGCCACGATCCAGACCGGGACATTGGGCGGGGAGCTGTTTTTT.

This clonotype has a count of ten or more. The chain is built from TRBV2 and TRBJ2-7, with D possibly TRBD2 on 7 matching bases. This CDR3 has 12 residues. Germline V gene data show CDR1 as SNHLY and CDR2 as FYNNEI. V dropped 8 bases and J dropped 4 bases, with 12 bases sitting between them. CDR3 in DNA: TGTGCCAGCGCCAGGGGAGGGTACGAGCAGTACTTC. This gives the protein CASARGGYEQYF.

This clonotype was picked up many times. The V and J genes are TRBV27 and TRBJ2-3; the match to TRBD2 covers 9 bases. The germline CDR1 and CDR2 sequences are MNHEY and SMNVEV (reference sequence). The CDR3 has 15 residues. V shed 4 bases and J 3 bases; nucleotides not matched to a gene: 5. CDR3 nucleotides: TGTGCCAGCAGTTCGGGACTAGCTTTGACAGATACGCAGTATTTT. As protein: CASSSGLALTDTQYF.

This clonotype was counted at least ten times. The rearrangement uses TRBV7-3 and TRBJ2-1; 7 bases align to TRBD1. Unmatched junction bases numbered 4, after V lost 0 bases and J lost 5 bases. The germline V gene has CDR1 SGHTA and CDR2 FQGTGA. There are 15 residues in the CDR3. In DNA, the CDR3 is TGTGCCAGCAGCTTAACCCTCGACAGGGACAATGAGCAGTTCTTC. As protein: CASSLTLDRDNEQFF. The full variable domain, rest sourced from reference TRBV7-3 and TRBJ2-1, is GAGVSQTPSNKVTEKGKYVELRCDPISGHTALYWYRQSLGQGPEFLIYFQGTGAADDSGLPNDRFFAVRPEGSVSTLKIQRTERGDSAVYLCASSLTLDRDNEQFFGPGTRLTVL.

The sample holds many counts of this clonotype. The genes are TRBV12-3 or TRBV12-4 and TRBJ2-1; a possible D gene is TRBD1 (5 bases). Trimming removed 8 bases at V and 10 bases at J, with 24 bases between. The CDR3 has 15 residues. The CDR3 here is CASGSLFLGEEEQFF. In nucleotides, the CDR3 is TGTGCCAGCGGATCCCTTTTCCTAGGGGAAGAAGAGCAGTTCTTC.

V gene TRBV28 combines with J gene TRBJ2-7; 11 positions match TRBD1. V dropped 4 bases and J dropped 2; count of bases not matched to a gene: 7. Germline loops: CDR1 MDHEN, CDR2 SYDVKM. The CDR3 length is 16 residues. CDR3 coding DNA: TGTGCCAGCAGTTCCTTCCGGGACAGGGGGGCCTACGAGCAGTACTTC. Translated, it gives CASSSFRDRGAYEQYF. Variable domain in full (rest from reference TRBV28 and TRBJ2-7): DVKVTQSSRYLVKRTGEKVFLECVQDMDHENMFWYRQDPGLGLRLIYFSYDVKMKEKGDIPEGYSVSREKKERFSLILESASTNQTSMYLCASSSFRDRGAYEQYFGPGTRLTVT.

This sequence joins TRBV18 and TRBJ2-3, with D possibly being TRBD1 (6 bases). The CDR3 runs to 16 residues. The V end lost 3 bases, the J end lost 1 base, and 14 bases lay between the germline ends. The germline gives CDR1 KGHSH, CDR2 LQKENI. The CDR3 region has the DNA TGTGCCAGCTCACCCTGGGGGCCTCTTCGCACAGATACGCAGTATTTT. Translation: CASSPWGPLRTDTQYF.